This T cell receptor (beta chain) was sequenced in a study of cytomegalovirus exposure and HLA in healthy donors. This PCR relied on a set of 60 Vbeta primers and 13 Jbeta primers. Profiled with immunoSEQ multiplex PCR; TCRdb holds only in-frame clones, not every one. This listing includes tens of thousands of clones. The CDR3 is 15 amino acids. V lost 4 bases to trimming and J lost 5 bases; unmatched junction nucleotides: 8. CDR1 is SQVTM, CDR2 ANQGSEA, per germline. The source of this sequence is a man aged 30-40 years in good health and CMV-seronegative. This chain joins TRBV29-1 and TRBJ2-1; 10 bases align to TRBD1. Sequencing was performed on PBMCs. The CDR3 DNA reads as TGCAGCGTTGTTCGGACAGGGGGATTTGACAATGAGCAGTTCTTC. This encodes CSVVRTGGFDNEQFF.